This T cell receptor beta chain was observed in a study of cytomegalovirus exposure and HLA in healthy donors. Study-level findings and limits: As confirmed in vitro, three CMV-associated chains were specific for CMV antigens. According to the study, around 180 TCR beta chains were cytomegalovirus-associated.

The CDR3 totals 15 residues. V was clipped by 7 bases and J by 4 bases; unmatched bases: 8. Per the germline V gene, CDR1 is LNHDA and CDR2 is SQIVND (reference sequence). Comments on this clone: The antigen remains unidentified.

Assay: immunoSEQ multiplex PCR; the TCRdb copy retains only in-frame clones and omits some. The sample gives around 150,000 clones, 86% of which show up once; 2% to 2.5% is in the top ten. The sample taken for sequencing was PBMCs. The origin of this receptor is a woman younger than 30 in good health and CMV-seronegative. This chain links TRBV19 with TRBJ2-2; 8 nucleotides align to TRBD1. This chain's CDR3 is CASKKDRVVTGELFF. CDR3 coding DNA: TGTGCCAGTAAGAAGGACAGGGTCGTCACCGGGGAGCTGTTTTTT.